Presented here are 11 T cell receptor beta chains from one specimen sequenced in a study of blood T cell repertoires in COVID-19. The protocol was immunoSEQ multiplex PCR, while the TCRdb copy is restricted to in-frame clones and leaves out a portion. The sample contains roughly 290,000 clones, 89% of which appear only once. Input material: peripheral blood. The receptors derive from an older woman with acute or convalescent COVID-19.

The chain uses TRBV6-5 and TRBJ1-2; no clear D gene. The CDR3 spans 13 residues. Germline V gene sequence: CDR1 MNHEY, CDR2 SVGAGI. Trimming left V 4 bases short and J 4 bases short, with 10 bases between. CDR3 nucleotide sequence: TGTGCCAGCAGTTTACTGGGAGTCTATGGCTACACCTTC. It codes for CASSLLGVYGYTF.

The CDR3 here is CASSLGQGLDQPQHF. The CDR3 DNA sequence: TGTGCCAGCAGTTTAGGCCAGGGTCTTGATCAGCCCCAGCATTTT. V usage is TRBV27 and J usage is TRBJ1-5, with D tentatively TRBD1 (5 bases). Germline V gene sequence: CDR1 MNHEY, CDR2 SMNVEV (reference sequence). Deletions cut 2 bases from V and 5 bases from J, with 13 bases between. The CDR3 is made up of 15 amino acids.

This clone was counted a single time. Written as DNA, the CDR3 is TGTGCCAGCAGACAGGGGGTGAATCAGCCCCAGCATTTT. Translation gives CASRQGVNQPQHF. The chain joins TRBV12-3 or TRBV12-4 to TRBJ1-5; 8 bases agree with TRBD1. This CDR3 spans 13 amino acids. V lost 6 bases, J lost 4 bases, and 2 bases stayed unmatched.

V gene TRBV5-1 combines with J gene TRBJ2-7; 9 bases line up with TRBD1. J was trimmed by 3 bases and V by 0 bases; bases with no gene match: 4. The CDR3 extends over 15 amino acids. Germline values: CDR1 SGHRS, CDR2 YFSETQ. The CDR3 reads CASSLAPGQGYEQYF. The CDR3 DNA follows: TGCGCCAGCAGCTTGGCCCCGGGACAGGGCTACGAGCAGTACTTC.

This chain links TRBV2 with TRBJ2-7; tentatively, D is TRBD2 (6 bases). The CDR3 extends over 12 amino acids. CDR1 SNHLY and CDR2 FYNNEI come from the germline V gene. The V and J ends lost 6 bases and 7 bases respectively, with 13 bases between them. The CDR3 is CASRGGVFEQYF. CDR3 sequence (DNA): TGTGCCAGCAGAGGAGGGGTGTTTGAGCAGTACTTC.

The chain recombines TRBV6-6 with TRBJ1-3, with D maybe TRBD1 (6 bases). Germline assignment: CDR1 MNHNY and CDR2 SVGAGI (reference sequence). V gave up 5 bases and J gave up 0 bases, with 20 bases separating them. The CDR3 length is 18 residues. CDR3 coding DNA: TGTGCCAGCAGTCAATACTCGGACAGACGCCTCTCTGGAAACACCATATATTTT. Its protein is CASSQYSDRRLSGNTIYF.

The rearrangement uses TRBV5-8 and TRBJ2-7; D is ambiguous. The CDR3 extends over 15 amino acids. V dropped 0 bases and J dropped 2 bases, with 12 bases sitting between them. Per the germline V gene, CDR1 is SGHTS and CDR2 is YDEGEE. The DNA for the CDR3 is TGTGCCAGCAGCTTGGCATCAGGATATACCTACGAGCAGTACTTC. This encodes CASSLASGYTYEQYF. The full variable domain, completed using reference TRBV5-8 and TRBJ2-7, is EAGVTQSPTHLIKTRGQQATLRCSPISGHTSVYWYQQALGLGLQFLLWYDEGEERNRGNFPPRFSGRQFPNYSSELNVNALELEDSALYLCASSLASGYTYEQYFGPGTRLTVT.

V is TRBV7-2 and J is TRBJ1-1; D uncertain. Germline CDR1 reads SGHTA; CDR2 reads FQGNSA. Between the trimmed V and J ends, which lost 5 bases and 1 base, there was a span of 8 bases. The CDR3 extends over 13 amino acids. The CDR3 bases are TGTGCCAGCAGCGTTAAAGCGAACACTGAAGCTTTCTTT. Its translation: CASSVKANTEAFF.

This chain links TRBV28 with TRBJ1-4; no firm D call. Per germline, CDR1 MDHEN and CDR2 SYDVKM. This CDR3 is 14 amino acids long. Trimming took off 2 bases at V and 5 bases at J, with 9 bases between the two ends. This CDR3 reads CASSLGGSNEKLFF. In nucleotides, the CDR3 is TGTGCCAGCAGTTTAGGAGGGAGCAATGAAAAACTGTTTTTT.

The V call is TRBV9, the J call TRBJ2-1; 12 positions agree with TRBD2. Germline V gene sequence: CDR1 SGDLS, CDR2 YYNGEE. The CDR3 length is 17 residues. The V and J ends lost 2 bases and 0 bases, in that order; junction bases with no gene match: 3. The CDR3 here is CASSVGLAGSSYNEQFF. CDR3 DNA: TGTGCCAGCAGCGTCGGACTAGCGGGGAGCTCCTACAATGAGCAGTTCTTC.

The chain uses TRBV24-1 and TRBJ2-5, with D possibly TRBD1 on 6 matching bases. Between the trimmed V and J ends, which lost 1 base and 3 bases, there was a span of 17 bases. The germline V gene has CDR1 KGHDR and CDR2 SFDVKD. The CDR3 extends over 17 amino acids. The CDR3 bases are TGTGCCACCAGTGATTTCACAATTGGACAGACCAAAGAGACCCAGTACTTC. It is translated as CATSDFTIGQTKETQYF.